This passage covers 18 T cell receptor beta chains from one sample sequenced in a study of cytomegalovirus exposure and HLA in healthy donors. Amplification used 60 Vbeta primers and 13 Jbeta primers. Sequencing used immunoSEQ multiplex PCR; TCRdb keeps in-frame clones, though not all of them. The listing records about 120,000 clones. The source material was PBMCs. The receptors come from a man aged 30-40 years in good health and CMV-seronegative.

The gene calls are TRBV7-2 and TRBJ2-2; 11 bases align to TRBD2. There are 15 residues in the CDR3. The V segment lost 7 bases and the J segment 6 bases; nucleotides outside the gene matches: 7. Germline CDR1 SGHTA, CDR2 FQGNSA. CDR3 coding DNA: TGTGCCAGCAACCCTTTAGCGGGGGGGCCCGGGGAGCTGTTTTTT. Translating gives CASNPLAGGPGELFF.

The chain uses TRBV6-5 and TRBJ2-1; TRBD2 is a possible D gene (5 bases). This CDR3 has 13 residues. V lost 9 bases, J lost 6 bases, and 15 bases lay in between. Looked up from germline, CDR1 is MNHEY and CDR2 is SVGAGI. For the CDR3, the DNA is TGTGCCAGTGCTCGGGGTACCTCCAATGAGCAGTTCTTC. Its translation is CASARGTSNEQFF.

This chain joins TRBV10-1 and TRBJ2-5, with D possibly TRBD2 on 5 matching bases. The germline CDR1 and CDR2 sequences are WNHNN and SYGVQD (reference sequence). The CDR3 spans 13 residues. V gave up 6 bases and J gave up 4 bases, with 12 bases separating them. For the CDR3, the DNA is TGCGCCAGCAGGGAGCCCCGGGGAGAGACCCAGTACTTC. Amino acid sequence: CASREPRGETQYF.

The rearrangement joins TRBV6-5 to TRBJ1-2, with D possibly TRBD1 on 5 matching bases. CDR1 MNHEY and CDR2 SVGAGI come from the germline V gene. The CDR3 covers 13 residues. V lost 5 bases, J lost 8 bases, and 15 bases lay in between. The CDR3 region is CASSLPGGVGYTF. DNA of the CDR3: TGTGCCAGCAGTCTTCCTGGGGGGGTCGGCTACACCTTC.

This chain links TRBV27 with TRBJ2-5; 7 bases map to TRBD1. The ends lost 6 bases at V and 4 bases at J; junction bases unmatched: 11. CDR1 MNHEY and CDR2 SMNVEV come from the germline V gene (reference sequence). The CDR3 has 15 residues. This CDR3 reads CASSRQGTGGETQYF. CDR3 coding DNA: TGTGCCAGCAGCCGACAGGGAACTGGCGGAGAGACCCAGTACTTC.

V is TRBV18 and J is TRBJ2-5; 11 bases are shared with TRBD1. Trimming removed 3 bases from V and 2 bases from J; junction bases left unmatched: 5. Looked up from germline, CDR1 is KGHSH and CDR2 is LQKENI. The CDR3 has 16 residues. The CDR3 DNA reads as TGTGCCAGCTCACCCTACAGGGACAGGGGGCAAGAGACCCAGTACTTC. Protein sequence: CASSPYRDRGQETQYF.

The genes are TRBV30 and TRBJ1-3, with 7 bases fitting TRBD1. V trimming: 5 bases; J trimming: 0 bases; junction bases outside the gene matches: 1. The length of the CDR3 is 13 residues. Looked up from germline, CDR1 is GTSNPN and CDR2 is SVGIG (reference sequence). The CDR3 DNA reads as TGTGCCTGGGACAGGGACTCTGGAAACACCATATATTTT. Translation gives CAWDRDSGNTIYF.

The CDR3 loop reads CASSLALGGLLAEAFF. CDR3 nucleotides: TGTGCCAGCAGCTTAGCGCTAGGGGGATTATTGGCTGAAGCTTTCTTT. V and J are TRBV7-2 and TRBJ1-1, with a weak D call TRBD1 (6 bases). This CDR3 is built from 16 residues. Germline-derived CDR1 and CDR2 are SGHTA and FQGNSA. Trimming left V 0 bases short and J 6 bases short, with 17 bases between.

The V gene is TRBV7-9, the J gene TRBJ1-5; 9 nucleotides match TRBD1. V trimming: 5 bases; J trimming: 2 bases; junction bases outside the gene matches: 16. The germline CDR1 and CDR2 sequences are SEHNR and FQNEAQ (reference sequence). The CDR3 contains 19 residues. The DNA for the CDR3 is TGTGCCAGCAGCCTTTCAAACCCGGGACAGGGTAGGGGCAATCAGCCCCAGCATTTT. It yields the protein CASSLSNPGQGRGNQPQHF.

As regards this clone: One junction end does not reproduce the germline sequence, and a read error may be involved. V and J are TRBV4-2 and TRBJ1-5; D gene uncertain. From germline, CDR1 is LGHNA and CDR2 YNFKEQ. The CDR3 has 18 residues. Here the CDR3 reads CASSQDAFTANSDQPQHF. The CDR3 bases are TGTGCCAGCAGCCAAGATGCTTTTACAGCGAATAGCGATCAGCCCCAGCATTTT.

The chain has TRBV6-5 and TRBJ1-1; 10 bases are shared with TRBD1. Trimming took 0 bases from V and 3 from J; bases not matched to a gene: 1. The CDR3 is made up of 15 amino acids. Germline CDR1 MNHEY, CDR2 SVGAGI. CDR3 sequence: CASSYSDRGHTEAFF. The CDR3 nucleotides read TGTGCCAGCAGTTACTCAGACAGGGGGCACACTGAAGCTTTCTTT.

V is TRBV4-2 and J is TRBJ1-2; possibly TRBD1 for D (6 bases). The CDR3 contains 16 residues. Between the trimmed V and J ends, which lost 0 bases and 5 bases, there was a span of 16 bases. Germline lookup yields CDR1 LGHNA and CDR2 YNFKEQ. The CDR3 region is CASSQDQGGGGYGYTF. The CDR3 DNA follows: TGTGCCAGCAGCCAAGATCAGGGTGGGGGCGGTTATGGCTACACCTTC.

V is TRBV7-6 and J is TRBJ2-1; D remains ambiguous. The CDR3 covers 12 residues. Germline-derived CDR1 and CDR2 are SGHVS and FNYEAQ. Trimming took off 3 bases at V and 3 bases at J, with 3 bases between the two ends. CDR3 residues: CASSFRYNEQFF. The DNA for the CDR3 is TGTGCCAGCAGCTTTCGCTACAATGAGCAGTTCTTC. The entire variable domain, with the rest obtained from reference TRBV7-6 and TRBJ2-1, is as follows: GAGVSQSPRYKVTKRGQDVALRCDPISGHVSLYWYRQALGQGPEFLTYFNYEAQQDKSGLPNDRFSAERPEGSISTLTIQRTEQRDSAMYRCASSFRYNEQFFGPGTRLTVL.

This chain links TRBV6-5 with TRBJ2-1, with 7 bases aligning to TRBD2. Losses at the gene ends were 6 bases for V and 12 bases for J; bases not matched to a gene: 11. CDR3 length: 13 residues. CDR1 and CDR2 (germline): MNHEY, SVGAGI. In DNA form, the CDR3 reads TGTGCCAGCAGAGTACTTGATCCGGGAGGGCAGTTCTTC. It is translated as CASRVLDPGGQFF.

The V gene is TRBV30, the J gene TRBJ1-2; D call uncertain. V was cut by 3 bases and J by 7 bases, with 15 bases left in between. Germline-derived CDR1 and CDR2 are GTSNPN and SVGIG (reference sequence). CDR3 length equals 13 residues. This chain's CDR3 is CAWRDEALSGYTF. CDR3 in DNA: TGTGCCTGGAGGGATGAGGCCCTCAGTGGCTACACCTTC.

The chain couples TRBV14 to TRBJ2-2, with TRBD1 as a possible D gene (7 bases). The germline V gene has CDR1 SGHDN and CDR2 FVKESK. The CDR3 totals 13 residues. Trimming took off 3 bases at V and 6 bases at J, with 8 bases between the two ends. Here the CDR3 reads CASSHRGAGELFF. For the CDR3, the DNA is TGTGCCAGCAGCCACAGGGGGGCCGGGGAGCTGTTTTTT.

The chain recombines TRBV7-2 with TRBJ2-1; a possible D gene is TRBD2 (5 bases). Deletions cut 1 base from V and 2 bases from J, with 21 bases between. The CDR3 consists of 19 residues. Germline V gene sequence: CDR1 SGHTA, CDR2 FQGNSA. The CDR3 DNA sequence: TGTGCCAGCAGCTTAGTGCTCCTGTCAATGAGCGGAACCTACAATGAGCAGTTCTTC. This encodes CASSLVLLSMSGTYNEQFF.

The chain has TRBV4-2 and TRBJ2-5; 13 bases agree with TRBD2. J gave up 5 bases and V 0 bases, and 6 bases lay outside the gene matches. The CDR3 consists of 17 residues. Germline V gives CDR1 LGHNA, CDR2 YNFKEQ. The CDR3 nucleotides read TGTGCCAGCAGCCAAGATCGGGGACTAGCGGGGCCGGAGACCCAGTACTTC. Translated: CASSQDRGLAGPETQYF.